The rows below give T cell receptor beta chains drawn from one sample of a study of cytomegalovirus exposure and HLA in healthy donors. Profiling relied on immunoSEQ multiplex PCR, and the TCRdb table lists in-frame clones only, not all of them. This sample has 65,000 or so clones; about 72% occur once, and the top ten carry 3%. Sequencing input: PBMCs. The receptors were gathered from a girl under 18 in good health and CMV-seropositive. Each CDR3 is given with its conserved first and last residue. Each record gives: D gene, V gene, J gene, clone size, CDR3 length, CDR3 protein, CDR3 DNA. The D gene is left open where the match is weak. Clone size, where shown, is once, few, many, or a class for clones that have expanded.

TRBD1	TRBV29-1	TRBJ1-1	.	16	CSAESPGQGKEGEAFF	TGCAGCGCCGAGTCGCCGGGACAGGGAAAGGAGGGTGAAGCTTTCTTT
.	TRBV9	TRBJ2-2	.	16	CASSVVGARAPGELFF	TGTGCCAGCAGCGTAGTTGGGGCCAGAGCCCCCGGGGAGCTGTTTTTT
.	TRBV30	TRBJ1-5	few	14	CAWSSAAGAQPQHF	TGTGCCTGGAGCTCTGCCGCCGGAGCTCAGCCCCAGCATTTT
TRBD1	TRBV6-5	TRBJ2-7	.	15	CASTIRTGGGYEQYF	TGTGCCAGTACTATACGGACAGGGGGTGGCTACGAGCAGTACTTC
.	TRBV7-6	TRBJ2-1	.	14	CASSQEAAHNEQFF	TGTGCCAGCAGCCAGGAAGCAGCCCACAATGAGCAGTTCTTC
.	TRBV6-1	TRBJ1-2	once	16	CASSGGGAFFNYGYTF	TGTGCCAGCAGTGGCGGGGGCGCATTTTTTAACTATGGCTACACCTTC
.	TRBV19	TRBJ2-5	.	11	CASSSSGTQYF	TGTGCCAGTAGTTCTAGTGGGACCCAGTACTTC
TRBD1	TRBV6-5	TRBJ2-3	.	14	CASSSGQVLDTQYF	TGTGCCAGCAGTTCCGGACAGGTCCTGGATACGCAGTATTTT
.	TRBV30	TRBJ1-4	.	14	CAWSRGHDNEKLFF	TGTGCCTGGAGTCGCGGACACGACAATGAAAAACTGTTTTTT
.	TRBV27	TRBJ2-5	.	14	CASSPVMVRETQYF	TGTGCCAGCAGTCCCGTCATGGTTAGAGAGACCCAGTACTTC
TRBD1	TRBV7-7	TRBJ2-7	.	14	CASSPGQGWREQYF	TGTGCCAGCAGCCCGGGACAGGGCTGGAGGGAGCAGTACTTC
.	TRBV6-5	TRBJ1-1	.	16	CASSYRSIAPNTEAFF	TGTGCCAGCAGTTACAGGTCCATAGCTCCGAACACTGAAGCTTTCTTT
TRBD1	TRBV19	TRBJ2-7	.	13	CASRGQGRYEQYF	TGTGCCAGTAGGGGACAGGGGAGATACGAGCAGTACTTC
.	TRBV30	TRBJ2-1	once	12	CAWRASRNEQFF	TGTGCCTGGAGGGCTAGTCGCAATGAGCAGTTCTTC
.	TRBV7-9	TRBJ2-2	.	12	CASSLDSGELFF	TGTGCCAGCAGCCTAGACTCCGGGGAGCTGTTTTTT
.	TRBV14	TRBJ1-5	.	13	CASSLGGLRPQHF	TGTGCCAGCAGCCTTGGGGGCCTTCGGCCCCAGCATTTT
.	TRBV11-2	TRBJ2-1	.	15	CASSLSFASYNEQFF	TGTGCCAGCAGCTTATCTTTTGCGTCCTACAATGAGCAGTTCTTC
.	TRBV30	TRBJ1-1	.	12	CAWLSEWTEAFF	TGTGCCTGGTTGAGTGAGTGGACTGAAGCTTTCTTT
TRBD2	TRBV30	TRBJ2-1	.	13	CAWIQRGGREQFF	TGTGCCTGGATACAGCGGGGGGGCCGTGAGCAGTTCTTC
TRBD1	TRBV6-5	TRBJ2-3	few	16	CASSYSRTGRTDTQYF	TGTGCCAGCAGTTACTCGAGGACAGGCCGCACAGATACGCAGTATTTT
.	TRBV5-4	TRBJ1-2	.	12	CASSADSYGYTF	TGTGCCAGCAGCGCAGACTCCTATGGCTACACCTTC
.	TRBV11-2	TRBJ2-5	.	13	CASSLGLKETQYF	TGTGCCAGCAGCTTAGGACTAAAAGAGACCCAGTACTTC
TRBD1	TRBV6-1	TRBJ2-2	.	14	CASSGQGITGELFF	TGTGCCAGCAGCGGACAGGGAATCACCGGGGAGCTGTTTTTT
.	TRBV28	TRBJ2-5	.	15	CASSPNRARQETQYF	TGTGCCAGCAGTCCTAACAGGGCCCGCCAAGAGACCCAGTACTTC
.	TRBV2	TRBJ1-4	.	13	CASEGRGVQKLFF	TGTGCCAGCGAAGGCAGGGGTGTACAAAAACTGTTTTTT
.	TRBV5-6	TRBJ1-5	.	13	CASSLWGVGPQHF	TGTGCCAGCAGCTTGTGGGGGGTGGGGCCCCAGCATTTT
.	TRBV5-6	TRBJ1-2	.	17	CASSLFNSPQVYYGYTF	TGTGCCAGCAGCTTGTTCAACTCGCCACAGGTATACTATGGCTACACCTTC
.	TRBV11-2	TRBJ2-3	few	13	CASSLIDTDTQYF	TGTGCCAGCAGCTTAATAGATACAGATACGCAGTATTTT
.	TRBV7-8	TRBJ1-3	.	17	CASSLDRVPGSGNTIYF	TGTGCCAGCAGCTTAGACAGGGTCCCGGGCTCTGGAAACACCATATATTTT
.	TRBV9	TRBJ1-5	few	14	CASSVADNNQPQHF	TGTGCCAGCAGCGTAGCGGACAACAATCAGCCCCAGCATTTT
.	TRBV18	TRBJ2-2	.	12	CASSPPRGELFF	TGTGCCAGCTCACCACCGCGGGGGGAGCTGTTTTTT
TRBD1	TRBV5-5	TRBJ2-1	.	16	CASSLAPTGGYNEQFF	TGTGCCAGCAGCTTGGCCCCGACAGGGGGCTACAATGAGCAGTTCTTC
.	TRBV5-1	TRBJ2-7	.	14	CASSLVVGFYEQYF	TGCGCCAGCAGCTTGGTTGTGGGCTTCTACGAGCAGTACTTC
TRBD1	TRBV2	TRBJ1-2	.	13	CASSKDRGPGYTF	TGTGCCAGCAGTAAGGACAGGGGGCCAGGCTACACCTTC
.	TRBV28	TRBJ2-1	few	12	CATGALYNEQFF	TGTGCCACAGGGGCATTATACAATGAGCAGTTCTTC
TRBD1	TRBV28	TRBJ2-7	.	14	CASRPGQGAGEQYF	TGTGCCAGCAGACCCGGACAGGGGGCGGGAGAGCAGTACTTC
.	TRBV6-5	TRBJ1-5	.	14	CASSAQDSNQPQHF	TGTGCCAGCAGCGCACAGGATAGCAATCAGCCCCAGCATTTT
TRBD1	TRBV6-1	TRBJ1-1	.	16	CASSEHRGPGNTEAFF	TGTGCCAGCAGTGAACACAGGGGGCCAGGGAACACTGAAGCTTTCTTT
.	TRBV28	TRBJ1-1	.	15	CASSLPGLMNTEAFF	TGTGCCAGCAGTTTACCAGGGCTCATGAACACTGAAGCTTTCTTT
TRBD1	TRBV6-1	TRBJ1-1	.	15	CASSVQDRGNTEAFF	TGTGCCAGCAGTGTACAGGACAGGGGGAACACTGAAGCTTTCTTT
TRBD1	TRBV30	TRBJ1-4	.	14	CAWDRQGSREKLFF	TGTGCCTGGGACCGACAGGGGTCACGTGAAAAACTGTTTTTT
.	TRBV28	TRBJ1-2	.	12	CASSSPAEGYTF	TGTGCCAGCAGTTCCCCGGCGGAAGGCTACACCTTC
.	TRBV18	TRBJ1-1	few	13	CASSPAGNTEAFF	TGTGCCAGCTCACCAGCAGGGAACACTGAAGCTTTCTTT
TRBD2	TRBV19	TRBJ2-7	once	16	CASSTGRLAGSYEQYF	TGTGCCAGTAGTACCGGAAGACTAGCGGGGTCCTACGAGCAGTACTTC
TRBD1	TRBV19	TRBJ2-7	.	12	CASSERQGQQYF	TGTGCCAGTAGTGAACGACAGGGGCAGCAGTACTTC
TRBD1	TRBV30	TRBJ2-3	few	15	CAWSGEQGSTDTQYF	TGTGCCTGGAGTGGGGAACAGGGGAGCACAGATACGCAGTATTTT
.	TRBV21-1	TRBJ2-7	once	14	CASSKGRYPYEQYF	TGTGCCAGCAGCAAAGGTCGCTACCCCTACGAGCAGTACTTC